A selection of T cell receptor beta chains follows, all from one sample in a study of OX40 agonist ivuxolimab in advanced cancers. TCRdb keeps only in-frame clones here, not all; method: immunoSEQ multiplex PCR. This sample has 48,000 or so clones, with 81% found just once. The sample in question was CD4+ or CD8+ T cells sorted from blood, obtained in a trial of the OX40 agonist ivuxolimab. These receptors came from an adult with an advanced solid tumor such as melanoma, head and neck, liver or kidney cancer. Each CDR3 is given with its conserved first and last residue. A D gene is named only where the DNA matches it firmly. Size is omitted from some rows. Given values are once, few, many or a class for expanded clones.

j_call v_call d_call clone_size cdr3_aa cdr3_nt
TRBJ1-1 TRBV7-2 NA once CASSLVPGTMNTEAFF TGTGCCAGCAGCTTAGTTCCAGGAACCATGAACACTGAAGCTTTCTTT
TRBJ2-5 TRBV5-1 TRBD2 NA CASSLGLAGGSETQYF TGCGCCAGCAGCTTGGGCCTAGCGGGAGGGTCAGAGACCCAGTACTTC
TRBJ2-7 TRBV6-5 NA NA CASSYSSRDSYEQYF TGTGCCAGCAGTTACTCGAGCAGGGACTCCTACGAGCAGTACTTC
TRBJ2-6 TRBV7-8 NA NA CASSLSRFGGIDSGANVLTF TGTGCCAGCAGCTTAAGTCGATTTGGGGGTATAGACTCTGGGGCCAACGTCCTGACTTTC
TRBJ1-1 TRBV27 TRBD1 NA CASSYRGTGGLTEAFF TGTGCCAGCAGTTACCGGGGGACAGGGGGCCTGACTGAAGCTTTCTTT
TRBJ2-3 TRBV7-9 NA once CASSLALARSAQYF TGTGCCAGCAGCTTAGCGCTGGCTAGGTCGGCGCAGTATTTT
TRBJ2-3 TRBV7-2 TRBD2 NA CASSSGTRSTDTQYF TGTGCCAGCAGCTCCGGGACTAGAAGCACAGATACGCAGTATTTT
TRBJ1-2 TRBV14 NA few CASSQDQLNHGYTF TGTGCCAGCAGCCAAGATCAACTGAATCATGGCTACACCTTC
TRBJ1-1 TRBV9 NA NA CASSVEGRETEAFF TGTGCCAGCAGCGTAGAAGGGCGAGAGACTGAAGCTTTCTTT
TRBJ1-5 TRBV7-9 NA few CASSLTSVNQPQHF TGTGCCAGCAGCTTAACGTCAGTAAATCAGCCCCAGCATTTT
TRBJ1-6 TRBV27 NA medium-sized CASTPTGNNSPLHF TGTGCCAGCACCCCCACCGGAAATAATTCACCCCTCCACTTT
TRBJ2-7 TRBV5-6 NA NA CASYQGGPNYEQYF TGTGCCAGCTACCAGGGAGGACCGAACTACGAGCAGTACTTC
TRBJ2-1 TRBV5-1 NA NA CASSLGSEYNEQFF TGCGCCAGCAGCTTGGGTAGTGAGTACAATGAGCAGTTCTTC
TRBJ2-3 TRBV5-6 TRBD2 NA CASSLGLAGPTDTQYF TGTGCCAGCAGCCTCGGACTAGCGGGACCCACAGATACGCAGTATTTT
TRBJ1-3 TRBV10-3 TRBD1 NA CAIRRQGVGSGNTIYF TGTGCCATCAGAAGACAGGGGGTAGGGTCTGGAAACACCATATATTTT
TRBJ2-7 TRBV6-1 TRBD1 NA CASAATGGLSYEQYF TGTGCCAGCGCGGCCACAGGGGGCTTATCCTACGAGCAGTACTTC
TRBJ1-6 TRBV27 NA NA CASRDRGSPLHF TGTGCCAGCAGAGATAGGGGATCACCCCTCCACTTT
TRBJ1-6 TRBV4-3 NA few CASSQDLSRKSRSSYNSPLHF TGCGCCAGCAGCCAAGATCTTTCAAGGAAATCTAGGAGCTCCTATAATTCACCCCTCCACTTT
TRBJ1-2 TRBV7-9 TRBD1 few CASSPQGGSGYGYTF TGTGCCAGCAGCCCACAAGGGGGCTCAGGCTATGGCTACACCTTC
TRBJ1-6 TRBV7-8 NA NA CASSPVRGGVVRSYNSPLHF TGTGCCAGCAGCCCTGTCCGGGGAGGGGTCGTTAGGTCCTATAATTCACCCCTCCACTTT
TRBJ2-1 TRBV5-1 TRBD1 NA CASSFPDRGGAVSSYNEQFF TGCGCCAGCAGCTTCCCCGACAGGGGAGGAGCGGTTAGCTCCTACAATGAGCAGTTCTTC
TRBJ1-5 TRBV6-6 NA NA CASSYRHNSNQPQHF TGTGCCAGCAGTTACAGGCACAATAGCAATCAGCCCCAGCATTTT
TRBJ2-5 TRBV5-1 TRBD2 NA CASSYPPRGLAGVETQYF TGCGCCAGCAGCTACCCGCCAAGGGGACTAGCGGGAGTTGAGACCCAGTACTTC
TRBJ2-7 TRBV5-1 TRBD1 NA CASSLGQGINEQYF TGCGCCAGCAGCCTGGGACAGGGGATCAACGAGCAGTACTTC
TRBJ2-7 TRBV28 NA NA CASSFGPGRQLTYF TGTGCCAGCAGTTTCGGCCCAGGGCGGCAACTTACGTACTTC
TRBJ1-2 TRBV9 TRBD1 NA CASSPQGGYGYTF TGTGCCAGCAGCCCCCAGGGGGGGTATGGCTACACCTTC
TRBJ2-1 TRBV7-6 TRBD2 NA CASSPPRGSGSNEQFF TGTGCCAGCAGCCCCCCCCGGGGTAGCGGGAGCAATGAGCAGTTCTTC
TRBJ1-3 TRBV14 NA NA CASSQMWQTSGNTIYF TGTGCCAGCAGCCAAATGTGGCAGACCTCTGGAAACACCATATATTTT
TRBJ2-1 TRBV11-2 TRBD2 NA CASSRGTTSASSYNEQFF TGTGCCAGCAGCCGCGGGACTACTTCTGCCAGCTCCTACAATGAGCAGTTCTTC
TRBJ2-2 TRBV5-1 NA NA CASSLTASNTGELFF TGCGCCAGCAGCTTGACAGCTTCGAACACCGGGGAGCTGTTTTTT
TRBJ1-4 TRBV11-2 TRBD1 NA CASSMGQPQEKLFF TGTGCCAGCAGCATGGGACAGCCTCAGGAAAAACTGTTTTTT
TRBJ1-4 TRBV11-2 NA NA CASSPGGGPSEKLFF TGTGCCAGCAGCCCTGGGGGGGGCCCCAGTGAAAAACTGTTTTTT
TRBJ1-1 TRBV9 TRBD1 once CASSLDRGTEAFF TGTGCCAGCAGCCTAGACAGGGGAACTGAAGCTTTCTTT
TRBJ1-2 TRBV6-1 NA NA CASSEGRVVSVRGYTF TGTGCCAGCAGTGAAGGCAGGGTAGTTTCGGTACGTGGCTACACCTTC
TRBJ2-7 TRBV29-1 NA NA CSVRDMAAYEQYF TGCAGCGTCCGGGACATGGCTGCCTACGAGCAGTACTTC
TRBJ2-7 TRBV27 NA NA CASSLSGLIYEQYF TGTGCCAGCAGTTTATCGGGACTTATCTACGAGCAGTACTTC
TRBJ2-5 TRBV11-2 TRBD2 NA CASSLLREYQETQYF TGTGCCAGCAGCTTATTGCGGGAGTACCAAGAGACCCAGTACTTC
TRBJ2-7 TRBV6-1 NA NA CASSNGGGYEQYF TGTGCCAGCAGTAACGGGGGCGGTTACGAGCAGTACTTC
TRBJ2-7 TRBV30 TRBD1 NA CAWGGTGVYEQYF TGTGCCTGGGGGGGGACAGGGGTCTACGAGCAGTACTTC
TRBJ2-1 TRBV25-1 NA NA CASSEGKSYNEQFF TGTGCCAGCAGTGAAGGAAAAAGCTACAATGAGCAGTTCTTC
TRBJ1-6 TRBV4-1 NA few CASSQGVGGDYSPLHF TGCGCCAGCAGCCAAGGTGTTGGGGGTGATTATTCACCCCTCCACTTT
TRBJ1-4 TRBV2 TRBD1 NA CASYLDRNNEKLFF TGTGCCAGCTACTTGGACAGGAATAATGAAAAACTGTTTTTT
TRBJ2-7 TRBV5-6 TRBD2 once CASSLTSGPPYF TGTGCCAGCAGCTTGACTAGCGGGCCACCGTACTTC
TRBJ2-2 TRBV28 TRBD1 NA CASSSEDREDTGELFF TGTGCCAGCAGTTCCGAGGACAGGGAAGACACCGGGGAGCTGTTTTTT
TRBJ2-1 TRBV6-5 NA NA CASSRQYNEQFF TGTGCCAGCAGTCGCCAGTACAATGAGCAGTTCTTC
TRBJ2-1 TRBV27 NA few CASSLGLGGNNEQFF TGTGCCAGCAGTCTAGGACTAGGGGGTAACAATGAGCAGTTCTTC
TRBJ2-7 TRBV7-2 NA NA CASANGQGSSYEQYF TGTGCCAGCGCAAACGGTCAGGGGAGCTCCTACGAGCAGTACTTC
TRBJ1-1 TRBV11-2 NA NA CASSLGFKGPGSNTEAFF TGTGCCAGCAGCTTAGGATTTAAGGGGCCTGGTTCGAACACTGAAGCTTTCTTT
TRBJ1-4 TRBV19 NA once CASRGPQSGKLFF TGTGCCAGTAGAGGCCCCCAGTCCGGAAAACTGTTTTTT